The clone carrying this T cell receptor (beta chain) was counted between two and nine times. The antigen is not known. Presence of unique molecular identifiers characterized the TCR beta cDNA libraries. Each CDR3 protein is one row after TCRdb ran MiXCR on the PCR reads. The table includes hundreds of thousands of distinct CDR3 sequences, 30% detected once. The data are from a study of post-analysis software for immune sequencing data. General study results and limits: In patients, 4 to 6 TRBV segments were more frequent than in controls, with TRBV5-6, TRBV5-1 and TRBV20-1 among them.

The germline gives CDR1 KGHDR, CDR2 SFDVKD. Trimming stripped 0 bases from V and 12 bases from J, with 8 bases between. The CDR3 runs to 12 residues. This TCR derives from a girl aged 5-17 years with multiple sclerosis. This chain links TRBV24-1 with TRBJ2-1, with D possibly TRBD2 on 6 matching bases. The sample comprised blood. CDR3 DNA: TGTGCCACCAGTGATTTGGGGGAGGTGCAGTTCTTC. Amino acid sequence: CATSDLGEVQFF.